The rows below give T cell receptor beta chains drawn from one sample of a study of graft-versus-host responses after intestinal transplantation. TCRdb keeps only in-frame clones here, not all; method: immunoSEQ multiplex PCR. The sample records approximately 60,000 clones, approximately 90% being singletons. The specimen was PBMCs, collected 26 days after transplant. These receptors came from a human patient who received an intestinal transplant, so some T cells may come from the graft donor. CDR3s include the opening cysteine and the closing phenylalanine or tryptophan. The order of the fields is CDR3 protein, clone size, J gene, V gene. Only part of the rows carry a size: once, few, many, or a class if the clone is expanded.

cdr3_aa: CASSLGDRPTDTQYF
clone_size: NA
j_call: TRBJ2-3
v_call: TRBV11-2

cdr3_aa: CASSLGSRGGYTF
clone_size: NA
j_call: TRBJ1-2
v_call: TRBV27

cdr3_aa: CASSLGDSSTNEKLFF
clone_size: few
j_call: TRBJ1-4
v_call: TRBV19

cdr3_aa: CASSLFGGFNQPQHF
clone_size: once
j_call: TRBJ1-5
v_call: TRBV28

cdr3_aa: CASGVTGHLNTEAFF
clone_size: NA
j_call: TRBJ1-1
v_call: TRBV6-5

cdr3_aa: CASTLTGGDDGYTF
clone_size: NA
j_call: TRBJ1-2
v_call: TRBV13

cdr3_aa: CASSLVSGVNEQFF
clone_size: NA
j_call: TRBJ2-1
v_call: TRBV5-1

cdr3_aa: CASSEEAGAYNEQFF
clone_size: NA
j_call: TRBJ2-1
v_call: TRBV2

cdr3_aa: CASSSRRGNQPQHF
clone_size: once
j_call: TRBJ1-5
v_call: TRBV5-6

cdr3_aa: CASSQTGAGGGYTF
clone_size: NA
j_call: TRBJ1-2
v_call: TRBV7-3

cdr3_aa: CASRYTSGVSDTQYF
clone_size: once
j_call: TRBJ2-3
v_call: TRBV7-8

cdr3_aa: CASSQAGTATYEQYF
clone_size: NA
j_call: TRBJ2-7
v_call: TRBV4-1

cdr3_aa: CASSTGSSYEQYF
clone_size: NA
j_call: TRBJ2-7
v_call: TRBV4-1

cdr3_aa: CASSLTFLNTEAFF
clone_size: NA
j_call: TRBJ1-1
v_call: TRBV6-1

cdr3_aa: CASSDSGGGYNEQFF
clone_size: few
j_call: TRBJ2-1
v_call: TRBV6-4

cdr3_aa: CASSDWDSSQETQYF
clone_size: NA
j_call: TRBJ2-5
v_call: TRBV6-1

cdr3_aa: CSVEDFREGRDGYTF
clone_size: NA
j_call: TRBJ1-2
v_call: TRBV29-1

cdr3_aa: CASSFSSLAKNIQYF
clone_size: once
j_call: TRBJ2-4
v_call: TRBV7-9

cdr3_aa: CASRPRDWPGDEQYF
clone_size: NA
j_call: TRBJ2-7
v_call: TRBV28

cdr3_aa: CASSVQAEKLFF
clone_size: NA
j_call: TRBJ1-4
v_call: TRBV6-6

cdr3_aa: CASSLAKRAGGTEAFF
clone_size: once
j_call: TRBJ1-1
v_call: TRBV7-6

cdr3_aa: CASSPRGGVLGEQYF
clone_size: NA
j_call: TRBJ2-7
v_call: TRBV27

cdr3_aa: CASSESGEETQYF
clone_size: NA
j_call: TRBJ2-5
v_call: TRBV10-1

cdr3_aa: CASSYSVELTDTQYF
clone_size: NA
j_call: TRBJ2-3
v_call: TRBV6-5

cdr3_aa: CASIEIGSSSYNEQFF
clone_size: NA
j_call: TRBJ2-1
v_call: TRBV2

cdr3_aa: CASSLLAGATDTQYF
clone_size: NA
j_call: TRBJ2-3
v_call: TRBV7-9

cdr3_aa: CASSRPDMPYGYTF
clone_size: NA
j_call: TRBJ1-2
v_call: TRBV6-1

cdr3_aa: CASSLAQGSGANVLTF
clone_size: NA
j_call: TRBJ2-6
v_call: TRBV7-9